These 10 T cell receptor beta chains originate from one sample sequenced in a study of read filtering for tumor transcriptome and immune sequencing. This library used roughly 400 ng RNA and molecular barcoded adaptors spanning alpha/delta and beta/gamma chains. TCRdb re-derived calls from the reads in MiXCR, one entry per CDR3 protein. The sample includes nearly 60,000 distinct CDR3 sequences, about 12% of them seen just once. Sequencing input: a population of CD138-negative cells sorted from bone marrow. The origin of the receptors is a donor aged 40 or over with multiple myeloma.

This clonotype was recorded at least ten times. The chain links TRBV29-1 to TRBJ2-3; 11 bases line up with TRBD1. The CDR3 is 13 residues long. The germline gives CDR1 SQVTM, CDR2 ANQGSEA. V shed 8 bases and J 3 bases; nucleotides not matched to a gene: 4. The CDR3: CSFGTGGTDTQYF. The DNA of the CDR3 is TGCAGCTTTGGGACAGGGGGGACAGATACGCAGTATTTT.

This clonotype showed up many times. V is TRBV5-1 and J is TRBJ2-2; tentatively, D is TRBD2 (5 bases). V was pared by 0 bases and J by 6 bases, with 9 bases between. CDR1 and CDR2 (germline): SGHRS, YFSETQ. The CDR3 loop spans 14 amino acids. In DNA form, the CDR3 reads TGCGCCAGCAGCTTGGCCGGGAAGGCCGGGGAGCTGTTTTTT. It encodes CASSLAGKAGELFF.

This clonotype was recorded many times. The V and J genes are TRBV12-3 or TRBV12-4 and TRBJ1-6; D gene ambiguous. V lost 7 bases and J lost 8, with 21 bases in between. The CDR3 consists of 16 residues. The DNA of the CDR3 is TGTGCCAGCACCCCTGAGGAGGAGGCCTGGGATTCACCCCTCCACTTT. Its protein is CASTPEEEAWDSPLHF.

This clonotype was observed a handful of times. The chain has TRBV23-1 and TRBJ1-2; 9 bases are a match to TRBD1. TRBV23-1 is assigned to the ORF class and has an uncertain function. The J segment lost 7 bases and the V segment lost 0 bases, leaving 15 bases of the junction unmatched. CDR3 size: 18 residues. CDR3 nucleotide sequence: TGCGCCAGCAGTCAATCGTCCGGGACAGGGCGGAACGGCTTTGGCTACACCTTC. The encoded protein is CASSQSSGTGRNGFGYTF.

With regard to this clonotype: Given a much more abundant clone one base away, this may be a read error. The chain links TRBV6-1 to TRBJ2-2; the D gene could be TRBD1 or TRBD2 (5 bases each). CDR3 size: 13 residues. The germline V gene has CDR1 MNHNS and CDR2 SASEGT. DNA of the CDR3: TGTGCCAGCAGCAGACAGAACACCGGGAAGCTGTTTTTT. This encodes CASSRQNTGKLFF.

Ten or more counts support this clonotype. The V and J genes are TRBV7-9 and TRBJ2-3; 10 bases line up with TRBD1. Germline assignment: CDR1 SEHNR and CDR2 FQNEAQ (reference sequence). This CDR3 is 14 amino acids long. The trim removed 6 bases at V and 6 bases at J, leaving 6 bases unmatched. Here the CDR3 reads CASSWTGGSDTQYF. In nucleotides, the CDR3 is TGTGCCAGCAGTTGGACAGGGGGTTCGGATACGCAGTATTTT.

This clonotype was counted many times. The rearrangement joins TRBV5-1 to TRBJ2-3; 9 positions agree with TRBD2. The ends lost 0 bases at V and 4 bases at J; junction bases unmatched: 6. The CDR3 spans 16 residues. Germline V lookup: CDR1 SGHRS, CDR2 YFSETQ. CDR3 region: CASSLGGTSLADTQYF. DNA of the CDR3: TGCGCCAGCAGCTTGGGCGGGACTAGCCTGGCAGATACGCAGTATTTT.

The sample holds many counts of this clonotype. The chain has TRBV5-1 and TRBJ1-1; 7 bases line up with TRBD1. From germline, CDR1 is SGHRS and CDR2 YFSETQ. The CDR3 extends over 15 amino acids. Trimming cost V 3 bases and J 5 bases; bases outside gene matches: 10. Here the CDR3 DNA reads TGCGCCAGCAGCTCGATAAGACAGGGAGAGACTGAAGCTTTCTTT. Translating gives CASSSIRQGETEAFF.

The table lists this clonotype with many counts. V usage is TRBV7-9 and J usage is TRBJ2-5, with D unresolved. V was pared by 1 base and J by 5 bases, with 14 bases between. The germline gives CDR1 SEHNR, CDR2 FQNEAQ (reference sequence). The CDR3 covers 15 residues. Here the CDR3 DNA reads TGTGCCAGCAGCTTAGTTTCTTCGCTTTCGGAGACCCAGTACTTC. This codes for CASSLVSSLSETQYF.

This clonotype was counted at least ten times. CDR3 DNA: TGTGCCAGCGCCCTCGACAGGGGGAGCTCCTACGAGCAGTACTTC. It codes for CASALDRGSSYEQYF. This chain uses TRBV2 with TRBJ2-7; 9 nucleotides match TRBD1. The CDR3 is 15 amino acids. Germline CDR1 SNHLY, CDR2 FYNNEI. The V segment lost 8 bases and the J segment 0 bases; nucleotides outside the gene matches: 8.